Shown below are 8 T cell receptor beta chains from a single sample sequenced in a study of blood T cell repertoires in COVID-19. TCRdb keeps only in-frame clones here, not all; method: immunoSEQ multiplex PCR. The repertoire holds under 300,000 clones, with 70% to 90% as singletons. The sample consisted of PBMCs or T cells enriched from blood (not recorded which). Receptor source: a woman aged 40 to 55 with acute COVID-19.

This chain connects TRBV7-9 to TRBJ2-5; 10 bases map to TRBD2. CDR3 length: 18 residues. Germline V gene sequence: CDR1 SEHNR, CDR2 FQNEAQ (reference sequence). Unmatched junction bases numbered 8, after V lost 1 base and J lost 0 bases. The DNA for the CDR3 is TGTGCCAGCAGCTTAGGGCTAGCGGGAGCCACGTACCAAGAGACCCAGTACTTC. It is translated as CASSLGLAGATYQETQYF.

The rearrangement links TRBV7-3 to TRBJ1-6; D gene uncertain. Germline loops: CDR1 SGHTA, CDR2 FQGTGA. The CDR3 length is 13 residues. The V gene lost 0 bases and the J gene lost 14 bases, with 11 bases spanning the gap. CDR3 nucleotide sequence: TGTGCCAGCAGCTTAACGCGGGGTAGTACCCTCCACTTT. Its translation is CASSLTRGSTLHF.

Here the CDR3 reads CASSLGGANYGYTF. The CDR3 region has the DNA TGTGCCAGCAGCTTAGGGGGCGCTAACTATGGCTACACCTTC. This chain uses TRBV11-1 with TRBJ1-2, with D tentatively TRBD1 (5 bases). Trimming left V 1 base short and J 0 bases short, with 6 bases between. Germline V CDR1 and CDR2: SGHAT, FQDESV (reference sequence). The CDR3 totals 14 residues.

The chain links TRBV7-8 to TRBJ1-1; TRBD1 agrees at 8 bases. In germline, CDR1 is SGHVS, CDR2 FQNEAQ. This CDR3 has 14 amino acids. The V segment lost 2 bases and the J segment 3 bases; nucleotides outside the gene matches: 2. The CDR3 region has the DNA TGTGCCAGCAGCTTAACAGGGGGGGACACTGAAGCTTTCTTT. Translation: CASSLTGGDTEAFF.

V gene TRBV29-1 combines with J gene TRBJ2-2; 9 bases agree with TRBD1. This CDR3 comprises 13 residues. Germline CDR1 and CDR2: SQVTM and ANQGSEA. Trimming took 7 bases from V and 5 from J; bases not matched to a gene: 5. CDR3 loop: CSAGQGRTGELFF. Written as DNA, the CDR3 is TGCAGCGCGGGACAGGGTCGGACCGGGGAGCTGTTTTTT.

This clone came up once. The CDR3 DNA is TGTGCCAGCAGCCAACAACTAGCGGGAGGGCTCCCCTACAATGAGCAGTTCTTC. It translates to CASSQQLAGGLPYNEQFF. This chain joins TRBV3-1 (or the pseudogene TRBV3-2) and TRBJ2-1, with 13 bases lining up with TRBD2. The CDR3 has 18 residues. Trimming cost V 2 bases and J 2 bases; bases outside gene matches: 6. Germline loops: CDR1 LGHDT, CDR2 YNNKEL (reference sequence).

CDR3: CASSSTAGADTQYF. CDR3 DNA sequence: TGTGCCAGCAGTTCAACAGCGGGAGCAGATACGCAGTATTTT. The genes are TRBV28 and TRBJ2-3; 8 bases match TRBD2. V was pared by 4 bases and J by 4 bases, with 4 bases of the junction left unmatched. Looked up from germline, CDR1 is MDHEN and CDR2 is SYDVKM. The CDR3 runs to 14 residues. The whole variable domain, filled in from reference TRBV28 and TRBJ2-3, reads DVKVTQSSRYLVKRTGEKVFLECVQDMDHENMFWYRQDPGLGLRLIYFSYDVKMKEKGDIPEGYSVSREKKERFSLILESASTNQTSMYLCASSSTAGADTQYFGPGTRLTVL.

This clone was counted once. The chain combines TRBV24-1 with TRBJ2-7, with D possibly matching TRBD1 (6 bases). CDR1 and CDR2 from the germline V gene are KGHDR and SFDVKD. V was shortened by 2 bases and J by 7 bases, with 14 bases between the two germline ends. There are 14 residues in the CDR3. The CDR3 reads CATSDSLVRGEQYF. CDR3 coding DNA: TGTGCCACCAGTGATTCGTTAGTTAGGGGGGAGCAGTACTTC.